A selection of T cell receptor beta chains follows, all from one sample in a study of T cells after yellow fever vaccination. TCRdb ran MiXCR on the 5' RACE reads and lists one entry per CDR3 protein. The sample holds approximately 580,000 distinct CDR3 sequences, roughly a sixth seen once. Sequenced material: PBMCs, taken 5 to 6 days after the first yellow fever vaccination. These receptors were taken from a man younger than 35 who received the YFV17D yellow fever vaccine. CDR3s include the opening cysteine and the closing phenylalanine or tryptophan. D genes are given only for firm matches. Clone size is shown for a subset of rows, as once, few, many or a class of expanded clone.

clone_size	v_call	d_call	j_call	cdr3_nt	cdr3_aa
many	TRBV7-9	-	TRBJ2-7	TGTGCCAGCAGCGCAGGACTTCCCTACGAGCAGTACTTC	CASSAGLPYEQYF
-	TRBV20-1	-	TRBJ1-2	TGCATTTGGGGCCAGGCTCCAGGCTACACCTTC	CIWGQAPGYTF
-	TRBV5-1	-	TRBJ2-5	TGCGCCAGCAGCTCTCTTGCGGGGACGGGGGAGACCCAGTACTTC	CASSSLAGTGETQYF
few	TRBV19	-	TRBJ2-3	TGTGCCAGTAGTCTCGAAATAGATACGCAGTATTTT	CASSLEIDTQYF
many	TRBV11-2	-	TRBJ1-1	TGTGCCAGCAGCTTTAACCCAGCGGGGTACACTGAAGCTTTCTTT	CASSFNPAGYTEAFF
-	TRBV7-8	-	TRBJ1-1	TGTGCCAGCAGCTTAGCAGCGGGAGAAGCTTTCTTT	CASSLAAGEAFF
-	TRBV4-3	-	TRBJ2-1	TGCGCCAGCAGCCAATCTGGACTCCTACCAGGCAATGAGCAGTTCTTC	CASSQSGLLPGNEQFF
few	TRBV7-2	-	TRBJ2-3	TGTGCCAGCAGCTTAGGCGGTTCTCTAACAGATACGCAGTATTTT	CASSLGGSLTDTQYF
-	TRBV9	-	TRBJ2-1	TGTGCCAGCAGCGTAGTGGCAGGGGGACTCTATGAGCAGTTCTTC	CASSVVAGGLYEQFF
few	TRBV15	TRBD2	TRBJ2-1	TGTGCCACCAGCGGCCGTTTACGTCGGGTGGTAGCGGGGGTGTGGGGCAATGAGCAGTTCTTC	CATSGRLRRVVAGVWGNEQFF
few	TRBV5-6	-	TRBJ2-5	TGTGCCAGCAGCTTGGGATTTGAGACCCAGTACTTC	CASSLGFETQYF
-	TRBV11-2	TRBD1	TRBJ2-5	TGTGCCAGCAGCTTAGAGACAGGGGGCGCGGAGACCCAGTACTTC	CASSLETGGAETQYF
-	TRBV6-5	-	TRBJ1-1	TGTGCCAGCAGTTACATCCCAGGAAACACTGAAGCTTTCTTT	CASSYIPGNTEAFF
few	TRBV21-1	-	TRBJ1-2	TGTGCCAGCAGCAAACCCGAGGGGGGAGGGGCCCTCTTCGGCTACACCTTC	CASSKPEGGGALFGYTF
few	TRBV27	-	TRBJ2-3	TGTGCCAGCAGGGAGGGGGCCACAGATACGCAGTATTTT	CASREGATDTQYF
few	TRBV20-1	TRBD1	TRBJ1-2	TGCAGTGCTAGGGTACAGGGGGTTGGAAATGGCTACACCTTC	CSARVQGVGNGYTF
-	TRBV7-3	TRBD1	TRBJ1-1	TGTGCCAGCAGCTTGACCCCCGGGACAGGGGGATACGGTGAAGCTTTCTTT	CASSLTPGTGGYGEAFF
-	TRBV7-2	TRBD2	TRBJ2-1	TGTGCCAGCAGCGAGACTAGCGGGGGATACAATGAGCAGTTCTTC	CASSETSGGYNEQFF
-	TRBV6-2/TRBV6-3	-	TRBJ1-1	TGTGCCAGCACGATCAAAATTGGAGGCGTAGCTTTCTTT	CASTIKIGGVAFF
-	TRBV7-9	-	TRBJ1-3	TGTGCCAGCACCAGAGCGTCGGGCAACTCTGGAAACACCATATATTTT	CASTRASGNSGNTIYF
many	TRBV7-6	-	TRBJ2-2	TGTGCCAGCAGATCCCCCTCCGCACAGACGAACACCGGGGAGCTGTTTTTT	CASRSPSAQTNTGELFF
few	TRBV24-1	-	TRBJ2-3	TGTGCCACCAGTGACCCGCGGGTAACAGGAGATACGCAGTATTTT	CATSDPRVTGDTQYF
few	TRBV3-1	TRBD2	TRBJ2-1	TGTGCCAGCAGCCAAGCTAGCGGGGGATACGGCTCCTACAATGAGCAGTTCTTC	CASSQASGGYGSYNEQFF
few	TRBV20-1	-	TRBJ2-3	TGCAGTGCTAGAGCCAGCGCCCGCACAGATACGCAGTATTTT	CSARASARTDTQYF
-	TRBV19	TRBD1	TRBJ1-4	TGTGCCAGCGGACAGGGGGCGGAAAAACTGTTTTTT	CASGQGAEKLFF
few	TRBV7-2	-	TRBJ2-4	TGTGCCAGCAGCTTAGGAGTGGTAAACATTCAGTACTTC	CASSLGVVNIQYF
few	TRBV18	TRBD2	TRBJ2-1	TGTGCCAGCAACTCCGGGACTAGCTATGAGCAGTTCTTC	CASNSGTSYEQFF
-	TRBV20-1	-	TRBJ2-5	TGCAGTGCTAGCGAGTTCGTTACTCAAGAGACCCAGTACTTC	CSASEFVTQETQYF
-	TRBV7-9	-	TRBJ1-4	TGTGCCAGCAGCTTGCGGACAGCTAAACTGTTTTTT	CASSLRTAKLFF
-	TRBV20-1	-	TRBJ1-2	TGCAGTGCTAGAGATCCGGGAAACTATGGCTACACCTTC	CSARDPGNYGYTF
many	TRBV5-1	TRBD2	TRBJ2-5	TGCGCCAGCAGCCCCAACTCTGGGACTAGCGGGGGGTACCAAGAGACCCAGTACTTC	CASSPNSGTSGGYQETQYF
-	TRBV11-2	-	TRBJ2-3	TGTGCCAGCAGCCCAATGGGAAGCACAGATACGCAGTATTTT	CASSPMGSTDTQYF
few	TRBV14	TRBD1	TRBJ1-1	TGTGCCAGCAGCCGCAGACAGGGGAACACTGAAGCTTTCTTT	CASSRRQGNTEAFF
-	TRBV20-1	-	TRBJ2-7	TGCAGTGCTAGAGCCCTAGACAGGCACCTCTCCTACGAGCAGTACTTC	CSARALDRHLSYEQYF
few	TRBV24-1	-	TRBJ2-5	TGTGCCACCAGTAGGAGGGGGGAGACCCAGTACTTC	CATSRRGETQYF
few	TRBV4-3	-	TRBJ2-3	TGCGCCAGCAGCCAAGATCTGAGGGTAACAGATACGCAGTATTTT	CASSQDLRVTDTQYF
many	TRBV6-1	TRBD1	TRBJ2-3	TGTGCCAGCAGCCTTGGACAGGGGATTCGCACAGATACGCAGTATTTT	CASSLGQGIRTDTQYF
-	TRBV12-3/TRBV12-4	TRBD1	TRBJ1-3	TGTGCCAGCAGTATAGGACTGACAGGGTCGAACTCTGGAAACACCATATATTTT	CASSIGLTGSNSGNTIYF
few	TRBV7-9	-	TRBJ2-3	TGTGCCAGCAGCTTCCTAGCAAGAGATACGCAGTATTTT	CASSFLARDTQYF
-	TRBV3-1	-	TRBJ2-3	TGTGCCAGCAGCCAGCCCATGGGGGATACGCAGTATTTT	CASSQPMGDTQYF
-	TRBV29-1	TRBD2	TRBJ2-3	TGCAGCGCCCGGACTAGCGGGGGGATTGATACGCAGTATTTT	CSARTSGGIDTQYF
-	TRBV27	-	TRBJ1-5	TGTGCCAGCAGTTTATTCCTTGGGGGTAATCAGCCCCAGCATTTT	CASSLFLGGNQPQHF
few	TRBV12-3/TRBV12-4	-	TRBJ1-6	TGTGCCAGCAGTCCGAGGAATTCACCCCTCCACTTT	CASSPRNSPLHF
-	TRBV10-3	TRBD1	TRBJ2-1	TGTGCCACCGGGACAGGGGGCAATGAGCAGTTCTTC	CATGTGGNEQFF
-	TRBV11-2	-	TRBJ2-2	TGTGCCAGCAGCTTACGTGGCGACGGGGAGCTGTTTTTT	CASSLRGDGELFF
few	TRBV5-6	TRBD1	TRBJ2-1	TGTGCCAGCAGCTTGGGACAGGGGCTTTGGGACGATCGGAATGAGCAGTTCTTC	CASSLGQGLWDDRNEQFF
many	TRBV5-6	-	TRBJ1-2	TGTGCCAGCAGCTTGTGGCAGAACGACTATGGCTACACCTTC	CASSLWQNDYGYTF
-	TRBV12-3/TRBV12-4	-	TRBJ1-5	TGTGCCAGCAGTTTAAGCGGATATCAGCCCCAGCATTTT	CASSLSGYQPQHF
-	TRBV5-4	-	TRBJ2-5	TGTGCCAGCAGCTCGGTACAGGGGACCCAGTACTTC	CASSSVQGTQYF